This entry features one TCR beta chain sequence. Assay used: immunoSEQ multiplex PCR; TCRdb lists only in-frame clones, some missing. Of a few hundred thousand clones in the sample, approximately 83% were seen once. This sample stems from a study of blood T cell repertoires in COVID-19. For the study at large: PBMCs, B-cell-depleted T cells, or T cells provided the cDNA or gDNA that made up the material.

Germline CDR1 SGDLS, CDR2 YYNGEE. V was trimmed by 4 bases and J by 9 bases, leaving 17 bases between them. The CDR3 extends over 14 amino acids. Donors in Cohort 3 counted as recovered after two negative PCRs, clearance, or symptom resolution. The sample was PBMCs or T cells enriched from blood (not recorded which). This sequence originates from a woman aged 50 to 65 who had recovered from COVID-19. The rearrangement joins TRBV9 to TRBJ1-5; D ambiguous. CDR3 sequence (DNA): TGTGCCAGCAGCTCATCCAGAAGTTCGGGGCCCCAGCATTTT. Its protein product is CASSSSRSSGPQHF.